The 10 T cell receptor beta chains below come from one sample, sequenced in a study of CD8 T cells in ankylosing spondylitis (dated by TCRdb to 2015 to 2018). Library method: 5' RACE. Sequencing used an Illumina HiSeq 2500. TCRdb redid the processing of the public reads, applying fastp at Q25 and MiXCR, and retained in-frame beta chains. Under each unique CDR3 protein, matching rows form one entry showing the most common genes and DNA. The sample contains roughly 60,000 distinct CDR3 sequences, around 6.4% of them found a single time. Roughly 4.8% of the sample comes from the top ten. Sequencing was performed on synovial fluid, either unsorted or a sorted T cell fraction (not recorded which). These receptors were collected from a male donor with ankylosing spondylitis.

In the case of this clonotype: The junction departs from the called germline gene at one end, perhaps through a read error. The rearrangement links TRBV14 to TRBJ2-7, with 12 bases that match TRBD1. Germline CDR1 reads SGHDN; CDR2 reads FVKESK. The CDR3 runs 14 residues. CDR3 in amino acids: CASSPGQGAYVQYF. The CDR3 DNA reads TGTGCCAGCAGCCCGGGACAGGGGGCCTACGTGCAGTACTTC.

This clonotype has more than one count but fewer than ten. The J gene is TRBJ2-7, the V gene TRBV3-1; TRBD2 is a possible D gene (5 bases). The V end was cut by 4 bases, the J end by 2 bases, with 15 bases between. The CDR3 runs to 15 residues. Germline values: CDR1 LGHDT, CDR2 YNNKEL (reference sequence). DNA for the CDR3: TGTGCCAGCAGCCCTCTCCCAGGAGGTCCCTACGAGCAGTACTTC. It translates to CASSPLPGGPYEQYF.

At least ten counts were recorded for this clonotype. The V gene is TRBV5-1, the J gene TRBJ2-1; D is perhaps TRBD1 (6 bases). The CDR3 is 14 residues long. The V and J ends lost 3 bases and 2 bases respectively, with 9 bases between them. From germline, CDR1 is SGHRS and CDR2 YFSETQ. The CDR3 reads CASSWGTTYNEQFF. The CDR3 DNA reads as TGCGCCAGCAGCTGGGGGACAACCTACAATGAGCAGTTCTTC. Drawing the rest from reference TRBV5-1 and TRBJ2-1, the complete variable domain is KAGVTQTPRYLIKTRGQQVTLSCSPISGHRSVSWYQQTPGQGLQFLFEYFSETQRNKGNFPGRFSGRQFSNSRSEMNVSTLELGDSALYLCASSWGTTYNEQFFGPGTRLTVL.

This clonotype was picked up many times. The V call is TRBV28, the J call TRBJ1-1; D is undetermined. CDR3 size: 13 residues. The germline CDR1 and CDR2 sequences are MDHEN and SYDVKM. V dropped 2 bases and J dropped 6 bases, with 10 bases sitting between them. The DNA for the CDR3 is TGTGCCAGCAGTTTACCCCGTTTTGCTGAAGCTTTCTTT. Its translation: CASSLPRFAEAFF.

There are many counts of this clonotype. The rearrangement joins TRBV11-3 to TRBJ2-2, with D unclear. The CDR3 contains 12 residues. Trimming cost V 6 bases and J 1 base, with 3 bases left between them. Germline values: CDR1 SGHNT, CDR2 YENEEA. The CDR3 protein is CASRENTGELFF. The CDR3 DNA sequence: TGTGCCAGCAGGGAGAACACCGGGGAGCTGTTTTTT.

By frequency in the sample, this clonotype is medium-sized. The chain's CDR3 is CASSLTGSEQYF. The CDR3 DNA is TGCGCCAGCAGCCTGACAGGGTCCGAGCAGTACTTC. The rearrangement links TRBV5-1 to TRBJ2-7; 7 nucleotides match TRBD1. Per the germline V gene, CDR1 is SGHRS and CDR2 is YFSETQ. The trim removed 4 bases at V and 6 bases at J, leaving 4 bases unmatched. The CDR3 is made up of 12 amino acids. The full variable domain, its missing parts supplied by reference TRBV5-1 and TRBJ2-7, is KAGVTQTPRYLIKTRGQQVTLSCSPISGHRSVSWYQQTPGQGLQFLFEYFSETQRNKGNFPGRFSGRQFSNSRSEMNVSTLELGDSALYLCASSLTGSEQYFGPGTRLTVT.

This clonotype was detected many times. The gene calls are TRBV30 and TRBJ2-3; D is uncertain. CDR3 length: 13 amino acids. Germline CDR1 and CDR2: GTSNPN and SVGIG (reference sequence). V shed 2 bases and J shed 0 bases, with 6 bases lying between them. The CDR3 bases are TGTGCCTGGAGTACCCTTAGCACAGATACGCAGTATTTT. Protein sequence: CAWSTLSTDTQYF.

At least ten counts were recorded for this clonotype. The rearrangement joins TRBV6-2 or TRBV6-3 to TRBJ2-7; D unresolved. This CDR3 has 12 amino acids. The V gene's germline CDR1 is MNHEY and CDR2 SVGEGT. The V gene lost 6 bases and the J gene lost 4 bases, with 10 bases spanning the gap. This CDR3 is CASSRDGYEQYF. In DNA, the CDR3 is TGTGCCAGCAGCCGCGACGGATACGAGCAGTACTTC.

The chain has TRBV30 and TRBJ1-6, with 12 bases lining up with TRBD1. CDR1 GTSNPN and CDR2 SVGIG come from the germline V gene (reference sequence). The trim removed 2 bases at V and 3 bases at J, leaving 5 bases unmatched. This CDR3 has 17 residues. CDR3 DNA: TGTGCCTGGAGTCCCGGGACAGGGGGCTTCTATAATTCACCCCTCCACTTT. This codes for CAWSPGTGGFYNSPLHF.

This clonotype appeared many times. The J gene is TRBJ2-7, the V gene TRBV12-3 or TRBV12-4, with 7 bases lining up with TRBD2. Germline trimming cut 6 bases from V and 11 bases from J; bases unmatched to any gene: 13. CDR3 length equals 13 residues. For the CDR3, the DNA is TGTGCCAGCAGCCCCTCCCAGCGGGGTTTCAAGTACTTC. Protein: CASSPSQRGFKYF.